The clone carrying this TCR beta chain has more than one count but fewer than ten. The sample comes from a study of cytomegalovirus exposure and HLA in healthy donors. Vbeta (60) and Jbeta (13) primers were used in the PCR. Clones were read by immunoSEQ multiplex PCR, and TCRdb kept only the in-frame ones, dropping some. The repertoire holds about 190,000 clones, with about 12% as singletons. Sequencing used PBMCs. This clonotype originated in a man over 45 in good health and CMV-seropositive.

CDR3: CASSQGGGLNTEAFF. The CDR3 region has the DNA TGTGCCAGCAGCCAAGGGGGAGGGTTGAACACTGAAGCTTTCTTT. J is TRBJ1-1 and V is TRBV4-2; D remains ambiguous. With 1 base removed from V and 0 bases from J, the gap between germline ends came to 9 bases. Germline-derived CDR1 and CDR2 are LGHNA and YNFKEQ. This CDR3 is built from 15 residues.